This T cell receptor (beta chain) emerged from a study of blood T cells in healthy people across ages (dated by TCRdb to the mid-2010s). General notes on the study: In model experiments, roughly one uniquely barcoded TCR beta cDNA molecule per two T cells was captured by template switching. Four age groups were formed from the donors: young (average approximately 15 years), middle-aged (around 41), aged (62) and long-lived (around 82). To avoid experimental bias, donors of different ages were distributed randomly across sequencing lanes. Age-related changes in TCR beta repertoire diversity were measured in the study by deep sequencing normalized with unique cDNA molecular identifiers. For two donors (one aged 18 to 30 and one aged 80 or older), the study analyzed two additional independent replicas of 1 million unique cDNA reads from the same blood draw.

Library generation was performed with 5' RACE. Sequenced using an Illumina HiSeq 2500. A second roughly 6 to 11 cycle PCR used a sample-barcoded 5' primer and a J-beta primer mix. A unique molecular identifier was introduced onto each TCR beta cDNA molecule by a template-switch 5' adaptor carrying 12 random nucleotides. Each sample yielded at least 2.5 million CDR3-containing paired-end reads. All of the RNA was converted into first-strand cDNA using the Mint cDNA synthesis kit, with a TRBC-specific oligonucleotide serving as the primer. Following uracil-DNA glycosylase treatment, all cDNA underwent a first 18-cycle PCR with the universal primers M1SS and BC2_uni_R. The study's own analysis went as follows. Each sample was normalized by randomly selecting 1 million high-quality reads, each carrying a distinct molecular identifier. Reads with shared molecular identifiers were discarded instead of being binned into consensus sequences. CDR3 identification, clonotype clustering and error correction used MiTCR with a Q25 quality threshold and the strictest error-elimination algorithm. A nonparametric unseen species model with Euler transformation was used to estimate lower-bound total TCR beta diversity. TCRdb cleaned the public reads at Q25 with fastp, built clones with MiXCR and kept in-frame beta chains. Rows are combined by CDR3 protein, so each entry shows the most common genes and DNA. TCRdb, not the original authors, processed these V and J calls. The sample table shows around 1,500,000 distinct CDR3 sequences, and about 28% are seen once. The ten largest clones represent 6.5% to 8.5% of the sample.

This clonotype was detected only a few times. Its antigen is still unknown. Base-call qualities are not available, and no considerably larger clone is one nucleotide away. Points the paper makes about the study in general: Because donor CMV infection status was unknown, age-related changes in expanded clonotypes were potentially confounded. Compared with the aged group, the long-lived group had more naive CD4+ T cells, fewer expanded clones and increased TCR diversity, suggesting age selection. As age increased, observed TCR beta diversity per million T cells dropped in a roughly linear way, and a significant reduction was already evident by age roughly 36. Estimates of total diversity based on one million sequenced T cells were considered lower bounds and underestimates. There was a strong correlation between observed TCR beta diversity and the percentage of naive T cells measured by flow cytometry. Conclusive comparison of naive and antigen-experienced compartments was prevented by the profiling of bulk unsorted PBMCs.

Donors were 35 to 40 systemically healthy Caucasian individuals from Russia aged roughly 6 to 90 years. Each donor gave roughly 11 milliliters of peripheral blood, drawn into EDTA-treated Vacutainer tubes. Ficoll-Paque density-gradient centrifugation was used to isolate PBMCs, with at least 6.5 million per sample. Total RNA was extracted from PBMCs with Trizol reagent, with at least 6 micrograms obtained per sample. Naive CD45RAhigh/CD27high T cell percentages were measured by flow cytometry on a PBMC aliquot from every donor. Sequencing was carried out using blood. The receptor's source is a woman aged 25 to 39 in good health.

DNA sequence: TGTGCCAGCAGTCTAGTACGGGACAGCCCGAACGAGCAGTACTTC. This sequence encodes CASSLVRDSPNEQYF. Recombination joined TRBV27 with TRBJ2-7; the central 7 bases match TRBD1. After removal of 5 bases from V and 5 bases from J, the junction retains 12 bases not matched to a gene. There are 15 amino acids in the CDR3, from cysteine to phenylalanine inclusive. The DNA shown is the 45-base CDR3, in frame from base 1. The germline V gene (reference sequence) specifies MNHEY as CDR1 and SMNVEV as CDR2.